This T cell receptor beta chain was recovered during a study of T cells in Graves' hyperthyroidism and ophthalmopathy. There were TCR beta CDR3 regions amplified from RNA transcripts. Using the HTBI primer set, a first-round RT-PCR was run on the TCR CDR3. MiXCR, applied by TCRdb to the multiplex PCR reads, yields one record per CDR3 protein. The sample has hundreds of thousands of distinct CDR3 sequences; roughly 15% are singletons. Researchers defined stable Graves' hyperthyroidism as no ophthalmopathy progression within 18 months. This clonotype was found many times. In germline, CDR1 is SGHNT, CDR2 YENEEA. The CDR3 loop spans 12 amino acids. Trimming shortened V by 5 bases and J by 4 bases, and 6 bases separated the two germline ends.

The TCR originated in a woman under 30 with Graves' hyperthyroidism. The V gene is TRBV11-3, the J gene TRBJ2-1; D uncertain. The sample comprised blood. CDR3 DNA: TGTGCCAGCAGCAGAGTATACAATGAGCAGTTCTTC. It codes for CASSRVYNEQFF. The full variable domain, completed using reference TRBV11-3 and TRBJ2-1, is EAGVVQSPRYKIIEKKQPVAFWCNPISGHNTLYWYLQNLGQGPELLIRYENEEAVDDSQLPKDRFSAERLKGVDSTLKIQPAELGDSAVYLCASSRVYNEQFFGPGTRLTVL.